Reported below is one TCR beta chain. The data are from a study of blood T cell repertoires in COVID-19. Produced via immunoSEQ multiplex PCR; TCRdb's table is partial and in-frame only. Of some 300,000 clones listed, roughly 91% are singletons. This CDR3 contains 14 residues. Per the germline V gene, CDR1 is SGDLS and CDR2 is YYNGEE. V was cut by 0 bases and J by 5 bases, with 6 bases left in between. This clonotype was obtained from a woman aged 25 to 45 who had recovered from COVID-19. Sequenced input: PBMCs or T cells enriched from blood (not recorded which). The chain has TRBV9 and TRBJ1-6; D not resolved. The CDR3: CASSVATDNSPLHF. Here the CDR3 DNA reads TGTGCCAGCAGCGTAGCGACTGATAATTCACCCCTCCACTTT.